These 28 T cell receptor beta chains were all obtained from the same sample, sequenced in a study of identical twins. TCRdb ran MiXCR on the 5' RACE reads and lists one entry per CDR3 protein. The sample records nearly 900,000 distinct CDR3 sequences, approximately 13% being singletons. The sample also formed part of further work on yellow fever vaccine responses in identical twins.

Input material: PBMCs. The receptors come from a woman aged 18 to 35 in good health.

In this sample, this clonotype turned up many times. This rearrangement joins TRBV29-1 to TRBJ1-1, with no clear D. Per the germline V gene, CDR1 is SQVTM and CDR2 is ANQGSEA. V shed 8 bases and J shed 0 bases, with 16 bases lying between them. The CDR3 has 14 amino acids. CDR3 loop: CSYLGGLMNTEAFF. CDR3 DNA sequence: TGCAGCTATTTGGGAGGCCTTATGAACACTGAAGCTTTCTTT.

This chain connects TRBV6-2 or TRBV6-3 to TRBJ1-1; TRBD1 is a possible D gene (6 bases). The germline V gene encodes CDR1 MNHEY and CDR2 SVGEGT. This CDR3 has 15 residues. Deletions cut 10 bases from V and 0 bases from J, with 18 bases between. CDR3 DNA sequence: TGTGCCACCACAAAGGGACAACCGCTGAACACTGAAGCTTTCTTT. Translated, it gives CATTKGQPLNTEAFF.

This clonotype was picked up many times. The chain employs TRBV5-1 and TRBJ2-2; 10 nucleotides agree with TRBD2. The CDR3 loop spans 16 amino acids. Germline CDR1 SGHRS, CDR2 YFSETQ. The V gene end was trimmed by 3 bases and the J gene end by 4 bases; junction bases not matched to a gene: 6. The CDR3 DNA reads TGCGCCAGCAGCTCCCAGCGGGGGGGTCCCACCGGGGAGCTGTTTTTT. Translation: CASSSQRGGPTGELFF. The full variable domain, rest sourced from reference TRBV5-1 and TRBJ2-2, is KAGVTQTPRYLIKTRGQQVTLSCSPISGHRSVSWYQQTPGQGLQFLFEYFSETQRNKGNFPGRFSGRQFSNSRSEMNVSTLELGDSALYLCASSSQRGGPTGELFFGEGSRLTVL.

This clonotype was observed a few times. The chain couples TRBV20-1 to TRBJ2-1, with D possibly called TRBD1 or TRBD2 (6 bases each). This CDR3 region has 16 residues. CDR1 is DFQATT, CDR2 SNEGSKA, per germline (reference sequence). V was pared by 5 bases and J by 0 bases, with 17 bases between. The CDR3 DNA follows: TGCAGTGCTCCTAAAGGGGGGTTGAGCTCCTACAATGAGCAGTTCTTC. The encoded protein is CSAPKGGLSSYNEQFF.

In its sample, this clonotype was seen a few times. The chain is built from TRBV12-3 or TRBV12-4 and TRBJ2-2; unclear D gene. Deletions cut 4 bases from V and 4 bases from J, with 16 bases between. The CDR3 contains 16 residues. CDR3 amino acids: CASSSPRTRSTGELFF. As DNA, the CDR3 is TGTGCCAGCAGTTCTCCTCGGACCAGAAGCACCGGGGAGCTGTTTTTT.

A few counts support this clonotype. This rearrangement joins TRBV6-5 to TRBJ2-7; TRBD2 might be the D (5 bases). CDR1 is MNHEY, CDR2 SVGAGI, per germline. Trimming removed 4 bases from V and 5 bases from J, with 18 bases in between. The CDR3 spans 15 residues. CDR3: CASSSRRGGSDEQYF. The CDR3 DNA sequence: TGTGCCAGCAGTTCCCGCAGAGGTGGGAGTGACGAGCAGTACTTC.

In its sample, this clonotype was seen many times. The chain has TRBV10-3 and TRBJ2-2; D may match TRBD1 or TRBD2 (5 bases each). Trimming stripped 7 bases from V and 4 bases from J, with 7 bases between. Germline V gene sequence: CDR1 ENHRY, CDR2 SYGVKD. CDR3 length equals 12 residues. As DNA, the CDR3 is TGTGCCATCAAGGGGACCACCGGGGAGCTGTTTTTT. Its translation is CAIKGTTGELFF.

CDR3: CASSDSRLASYEQYF. CDR3 bases: TGTGCCAGCAGTGATAGCAGGTTAGCCTCCTACGAGCAGTACTTC. This sequence joins TRBV2 and TRBJ2-7; the D is unclear. Germline-derived CDR1 and CDR2 are SNHLY and FYNNEI. V shed 3 bases and J shed 0 bases, with 12 bases lying between them. The CDR3 runs 15 residues.

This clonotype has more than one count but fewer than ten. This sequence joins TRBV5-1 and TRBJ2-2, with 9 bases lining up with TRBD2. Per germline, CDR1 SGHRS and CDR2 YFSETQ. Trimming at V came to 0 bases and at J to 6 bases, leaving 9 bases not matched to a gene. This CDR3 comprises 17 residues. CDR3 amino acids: CASSLEVSGSGSGELFF. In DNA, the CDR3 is TGCGCCAGCAGCTTGGAAGTTAGCGGGAGTGGGTCCGGGGAGCTGTTTTTT.

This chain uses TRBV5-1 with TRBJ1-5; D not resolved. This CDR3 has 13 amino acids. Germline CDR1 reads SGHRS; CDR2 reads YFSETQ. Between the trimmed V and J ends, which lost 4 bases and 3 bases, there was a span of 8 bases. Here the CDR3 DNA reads TGCGCCAGCAGCGGTGATCTCAATCAGCCCCAGCATTTT. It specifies CASSGDLNQPQHF.

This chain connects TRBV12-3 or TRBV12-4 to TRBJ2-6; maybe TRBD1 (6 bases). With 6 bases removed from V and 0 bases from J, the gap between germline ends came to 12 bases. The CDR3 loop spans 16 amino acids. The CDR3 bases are TGTGCCAGCAGACCTAGGACAGCCTCTGGGGCCAACGTCCTGACTTTC. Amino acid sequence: CASRPRTASGANVLTF.

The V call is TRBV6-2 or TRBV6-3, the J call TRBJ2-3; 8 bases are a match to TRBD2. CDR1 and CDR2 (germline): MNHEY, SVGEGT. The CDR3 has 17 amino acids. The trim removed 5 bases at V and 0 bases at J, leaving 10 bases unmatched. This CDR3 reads CASSPLSVAGSTDTQYF. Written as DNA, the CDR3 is TGTGCCAGCAGTCCCCTAAGTGTAGCGGGAAGCACAGATACGCAGTATTTT.

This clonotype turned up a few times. CDR3 in amino acids: CASSILGGNYNEQFF. The DNA for the CDR3 is TGTGCCAGCAGCATACTAGGCGGAAATTACAATGAGCAGTTCTTC. The V and J genes are TRBV9 and TRBJ2-1; TRBD2 is a possible D gene (5 bases). Looked up from germline, CDR1 is SGDLS and CDR2 is YYNGEE. Trimming left V 4 bases short and J 4 bases short, with 15 bases between. The CDR3 is 15 residues long.

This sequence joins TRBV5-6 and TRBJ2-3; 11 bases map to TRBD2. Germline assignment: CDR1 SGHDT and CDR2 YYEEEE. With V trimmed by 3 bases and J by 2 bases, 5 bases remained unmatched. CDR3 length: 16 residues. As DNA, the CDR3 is TGTGCCAGCAGCTCGGTAGCGGGGGGGGTCACAGATACGCAGTATTTT. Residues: CASSSVAGGVTDTQYF.

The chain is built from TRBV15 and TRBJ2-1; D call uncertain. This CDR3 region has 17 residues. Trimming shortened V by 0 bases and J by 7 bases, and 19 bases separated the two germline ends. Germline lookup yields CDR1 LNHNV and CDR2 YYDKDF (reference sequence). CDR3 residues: CATSRESAFRPLNEQFF. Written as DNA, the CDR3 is TGTGCCACCAGCAGAGAGTCGGCTTTTAGGCCCCTTAATGAGCAGTTCTTC.

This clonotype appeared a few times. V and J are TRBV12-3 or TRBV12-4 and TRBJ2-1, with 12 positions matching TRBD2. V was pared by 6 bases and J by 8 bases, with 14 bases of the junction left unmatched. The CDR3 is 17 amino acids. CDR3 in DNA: TGTGCCAGCAGACCGACTAGCGGGGGCCTCAGGTCCGATGAGCAGTTCTTC. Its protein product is CASRPTSGGLRSDEQFF.

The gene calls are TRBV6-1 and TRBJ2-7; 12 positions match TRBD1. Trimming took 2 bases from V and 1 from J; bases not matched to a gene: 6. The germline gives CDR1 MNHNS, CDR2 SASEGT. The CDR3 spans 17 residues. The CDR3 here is CASSESRDRGLSYEQYV. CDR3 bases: TGTGCCAGCAGTGAATCCCGGGACAGGGGGCTTTCCTACGAGCAGTACGTC.

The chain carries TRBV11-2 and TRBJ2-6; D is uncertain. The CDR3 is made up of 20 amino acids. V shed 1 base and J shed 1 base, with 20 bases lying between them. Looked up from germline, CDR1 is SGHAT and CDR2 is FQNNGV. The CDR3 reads CASSLVGIGTLFSGANVLTF. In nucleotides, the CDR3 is TGTGCCAGCAGCTTAGTAGGGATCGGAACCCTCTTTTCTGGGGCCAACGTCCTGACTTTC.

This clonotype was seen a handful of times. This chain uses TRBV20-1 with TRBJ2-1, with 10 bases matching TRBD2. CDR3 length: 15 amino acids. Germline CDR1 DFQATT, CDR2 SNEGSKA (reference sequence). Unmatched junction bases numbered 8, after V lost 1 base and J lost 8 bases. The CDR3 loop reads CSARGSGLAPDEQFF. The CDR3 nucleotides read TGCAGTGCTAGAGGGTCGGGACTAGCGCCCGATGAGCAGTTCTTC.

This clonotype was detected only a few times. CDR3 DNA: TGCGCCAGCAGCTTAGGAGGACTAGCCCCGCAATACAATGAGCAGTTCTTC. This encodes CASSLGGLAPQYNEQFF. The chain employs TRBV5-1 and TRBJ2-1; 8 bases line up with TRBD2. CDR1 SGHRS and CDR2 YFSETQ come from the germline V gene. This CDR3 has 17 residues. With V trimmed by 2 bases and J by 4 bases, 11 bases remained unmatched. The variable domain in full, with the rest retrieved from reference TRBV5-1 and TRBJ2-1, is KAGVTQTPRYLIKTRGQQVTLSCSPISGHRSVSWYQQTPGQGLQFLFEYFSETQRNKGNFPGRFSGRQFSNSRSEMNVSTLELGDSALYLCASSLGGLAPQYNEQFFGPGTRLTVL.

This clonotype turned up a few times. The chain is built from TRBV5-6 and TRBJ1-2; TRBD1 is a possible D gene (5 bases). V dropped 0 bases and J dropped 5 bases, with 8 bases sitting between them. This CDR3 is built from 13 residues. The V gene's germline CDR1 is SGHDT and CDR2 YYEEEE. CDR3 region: CASSLETAYGYTF. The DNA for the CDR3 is TGTGCCAGCAGCTTGGAGACAGCTTATGGCTACACCTTC. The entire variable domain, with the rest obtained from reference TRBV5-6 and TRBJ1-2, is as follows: DAGVTQSPTHLIKTRGQQVTLRCSPKSGHDTVSWYQQALGQGPQFIFQYYEEEERQRGNFPDRFSGHQFPNYSSELNVNALLLGDSALYLCASSLETAYGYTFGSGTRLTVV.

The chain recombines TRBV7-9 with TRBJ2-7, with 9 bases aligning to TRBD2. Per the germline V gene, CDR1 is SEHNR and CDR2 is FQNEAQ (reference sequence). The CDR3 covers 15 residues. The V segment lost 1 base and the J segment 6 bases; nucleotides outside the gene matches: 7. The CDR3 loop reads CASSLGVAGVGEQYF. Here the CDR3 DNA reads TGTGCCAGCAGCTTAGGAGTAGCGGGAGTGGGCGAGCAGTACTTC.

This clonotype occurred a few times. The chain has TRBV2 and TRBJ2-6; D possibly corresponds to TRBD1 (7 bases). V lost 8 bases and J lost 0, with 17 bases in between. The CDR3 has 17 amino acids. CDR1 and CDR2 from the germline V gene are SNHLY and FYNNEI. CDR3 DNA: TGTGCCAGCGACCAGACAGGGAGGAGCTCTGGGGCCAACGTCCTGACTTTC. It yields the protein CASDQTGRSSGANVLTF.

The DNA of the CDR3 is TGTGCCAGCAGTTTAAGCGGGAGGGCCAACGAGCAGTACTTC. This codes for CASSLSGRANEQYF. V gene TRBV12-3 or TRBV12-4 combines with J gene TRBJ2-7; 10 bases match TRBD2. This CDR3 spans 14 amino acids. With V trimmed by 2 bases and J by 5 bases, 3 bases remained unmatched.

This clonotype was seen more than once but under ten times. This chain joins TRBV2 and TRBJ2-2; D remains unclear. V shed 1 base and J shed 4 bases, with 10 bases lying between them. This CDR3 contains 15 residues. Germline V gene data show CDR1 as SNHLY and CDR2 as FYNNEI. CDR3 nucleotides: TGTGCCAGCAGTGAAGGGGTTGCTGTCACCGGGGAGCTGTTTTTT. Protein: CASSEGVAVTGELFF.

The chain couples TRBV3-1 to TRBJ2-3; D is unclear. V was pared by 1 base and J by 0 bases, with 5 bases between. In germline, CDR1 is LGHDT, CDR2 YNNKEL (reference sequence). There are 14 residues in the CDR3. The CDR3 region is CASSQGTSTDTQYF. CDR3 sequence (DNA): TGTGCCAGCAGCCAAGGTACTAGCACAGATACGCAGTATTTT.

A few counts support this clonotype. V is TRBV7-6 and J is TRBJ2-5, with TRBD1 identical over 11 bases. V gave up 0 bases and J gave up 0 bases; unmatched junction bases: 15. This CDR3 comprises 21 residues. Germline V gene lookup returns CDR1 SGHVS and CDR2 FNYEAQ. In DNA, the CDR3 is TGTGCCAGCAGCTTAGCCCTGATGGGGGGGACAGGGGGTTATTACCAAGAGACCCAGTACTTC. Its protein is CASSLALMGGTGGYYQETQYF.

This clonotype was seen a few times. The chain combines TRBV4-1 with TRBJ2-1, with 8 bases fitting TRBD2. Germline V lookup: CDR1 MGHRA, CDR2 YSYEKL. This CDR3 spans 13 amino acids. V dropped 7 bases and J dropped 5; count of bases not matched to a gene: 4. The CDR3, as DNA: TGCGCCAGCAATAACGGGGGGGACAATGAGCAGTTCTTC. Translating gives CASNNGGDNEQFF.